The 31 T cell receptor beta chains below come from one sample, sequenced in a study of T-cell memory formation after mild COVID-19. TCRdb fed the 5' RACE reads into MiXCR, producing one record per CDR3 protein. The sample includes roughly 190,000 distinct CDR3 sequences, approximately 30% of them seen just once. Sequenced sample: PBMCs or a T cell subset sorted from them (not recorded which). Source of these receptors: an adult woman who had mild COVID-19 (a few samples of this study predate the infection). Cell type and time point are not known.

Only a few counts were recorded for this clonotype. The chain carries TRBV29-1 and TRBJ2-5; 8 bases match TRBD2. The V and J ends lost 6 bases and 1 base, in that order; junction bases with no gene match: 4. The CDR3 is 13 amino acids. The germline gives CDR1 SQVTM, CDR2 ANQGSEA. The CDR3, as DNA: TGCAGCGTCATAACTAGCGGCCAAGAGACCCAGTACTTC. The encoded protein is CSVITSGQETQYF.

This clonotype was detected a few times. The chain joins TRBV11-2 to TRBJ2-1, with D possibly being TRBD1 or TRBD2 (7 bases each). The CDR3 is made up of 15 amino acids. Trimming stripped 2 bases from V and 7 bases from J, with 15 bases between. Germline lookup yields CDR1 SGHAT and CDR2 FQNNGV. Here the CDR3 DNA reads TGTGCCAGCAGCTTATTGGCAGGGGGGGTGAATGAGCAGTTCTTC. It encodes CASSLLAGGVNEQFF.

This sequence joins TRBV24-1 and TRBJ1-2; a weak D match, TRBD1 (6 bases). The CDR3 length is 13 residues. Trimming removed 6 bases from V and 8 bases from J, with 15 bases in between. Germline V CDR1 and CDR2: KGHDR, SFDVKD. CDR3 amino acids: CATSIGGLGGYTF. The CDR3 DNA reads TGTGCCACCAGTATTGGGGGCTTAGGAGGCTACACCTTC.

The chain has TRBV6-6 and TRBJ1-2; TRBD1 agrees at 9 bases. The V gene's germline CDR1 is MNHNY and CDR2 SVGAGI (reference sequence). The CDR3 is 12 amino acids. Trimming removed 6 bases from V and 6 bases from J; junction bases left unmatched: 2. CDR3: CASRQGADGYTF. CDR3 nucleotides: TGTGCCAGCAGACAGGGGGCCGATGGCTACACCTTC.

The chain is built from TRBV5-4 and TRBJ2-5, with D perhaps matching TRBD2 (6 bases). Germline-derived CDR1 and CDR2 are SGHNT and YYREEE (reference sequence). CDR3 length: 16 amino acids. V was clipped by 0 bases and J by 4 bases, with 16 bases between them. This CDR3 is CASSLDRPSEGETQYF. Here the CDR3 DNA reads TGTGCCAGCAGCTTGGATCGCCCGTCGGAGGGAGAGACCCAGTACTTC.

The chain joins TRBV12-3 or TRBV12-4 to TRBJ2-1; 7 bases fit TRBD2. V lost 5 bases, J lost 7 bases, and 11 bases stayed unmatched. CDR3 length: 15 residues. The CDR3 loop reads CASSPQRGLANEQFF. The CDR3, as DNA: TGTGCCAGCAGTCCTCAGCGGGGCCTGGCGAATGAGCAGTTCTTC.

This clonotype was picked up a small number of times. The chain joins TRBV30 to TRBJ2-1; 7 nucleotides match TRBD2. The CDR3 loop spans 13 amino acids. Germline lookup yields CDR1 GTSNPN and CDR2 SVGIG (reference sequence). Trimming at V came to 3 bases and at J to 4 bases, leaving 3 bases not matched to a gene. This chain's CDR3 is CAWRGRGYNEQFF. CDR3 nucleotide sequence: TGTGCCTGGAGAGGGCGGGGGTACAATGAGCAGTTCTTC. Variable domain in full (rest from reference TRBV30 and TRBJ2-1): SQTIHQWPATLVQPVGSPLSLECTVEGTSNPNLYWYRQAAGRGLQLLFYSVGIGQISSEVPQNLSASRPQDRQFILSSKKLLLSDSGFYLCAWRGRGYNEQFFGPGTRLTVL.

V usage is TRBV5-1 and J usage is TRBJ2-7, with TRBD1 identical over 10 bases. In germline, CDR1 is SGHRS, CDR2 YFSETQ. With V trimmed by 0 bases and J by 3 bases, 3 bases remained unmatched. The CDR3 spans 15 residues. CDR3 bases: TGCGCCAGCAGCTTGGCCGGGACAGGGGTCTACGAGCAGTACTTC. Protein: CASSLAGTGVYEQYF.

The chain couples TRBV6-1 to TRBJ1-2; 8 nucleotides line up with TRBD1. Germline assignment: CDR1 MNHNS and CDR2 SASEGT. The J segment lost 4 bases and the V segment lost 4 bases, leaving 2 bases of the junction unmatched. The CDR3 has 13 amino acids. This CDR3 reads CASSAGGFYGYTF. The CDR3, as DNA: TGTGCCAGCAGTGCAGGGGGCTTCTATGGCTACACCTTC.

The chain links TRBV7-9 to TRBJ2-2; TRBD2 agrees at 7 bases. V was clipped by 5 bases and J by 0 bases; unmatched bases: 9. Per the germline V gene, CDR1 is SEHNR and CDR2 is FQNEAQ (reference sequence). This CDR3 has 17 residues. The CDR3 DNA sequence: TGTGCCAGCAGCCTAGGCGACCTAGCGGCGAACACCGGGGAGCTGTTTTTT. Protein: CASSLGDLAANTGELFF.

This clonotype was detected only a few times. This chain links TRBV9 with TRBJ2-3; the match to TRBD1 covers 9 bases. This CDR3 contains 15 residues. V trimming: 3 bases; J trimming: 3 bases; junction bases outside the gene matches: 5. Germline V lookup: CDR1 SGDLS, CDR2 YYNGEE. CDR3 sequence: CASSAGQGKTDTQYF. Written as DNA, the CDR3 is TGTGCCAGCAGCGCCGGACAGGGGAAGACAGATACGCAGTATTTT.

This clonotype was counted a few times. J is TRBJ2-1 and V is TRBV15; D is undetermined. The germline gives CDR1 LNHNV, CDR2 YYDKDF (reference sequence). Deletions cut 0 bases from V and 1 base from J, with 13 bases between. The CDR3 runs 17 residues. The chain's CDR3 is CATSRDHGAASYNEQFF. The CDR3 DNA is TGTGCCACCAGCAGAGACCACGGCGCGGCATCCTACAATGAGCAGTTCTTC.

This clonotype showed up just a few times. The rearrangement joins TRBV19 to TRBJ1-1; D is ambiguous. The CDR3 length is 15 residues. The V gene lost 5 bases and the J gene lost 0 bases, with 13 bases spanning the gap. Germline V gives CDR1 LNHDA, CDR2 SQIVND (reference sequence). This CDR3 reads CASSFIGRLNTEAFF. CDR3 in DNA: TGTGCCAGTAGTTTTATCGGCAGGCTGAACACTGAAGCTTTCTTT.

The chain has TRBV9 and TRBJ1-2; possible D gene TRBD1, 6 bases. This CDR3 has 15 amino acids. Between the trimmed V and J ends, which lost 0 bases and 8 bases, there was a span of 17 bases. Germline CDR1 is SGDLS and CDR2 is YYNGEE. CDR3 DNA sequence: TGTGCCAGCAGCGTAGGCGGCCGCGCGGGGGGCGGCTACACCTTC. It is translated as CASSVGGRAGGGYTF. The full variable domain, its missing parts supplied by reference TRBV9 and TRBJ1-2, is DSGVTQTPKHLITATGQRVTLRCSPRSGDLSVYWYQQSLDQGLQFLIQYYNGEERAKGNILERFSAQQFPDLHSELNLSSLELGDSALYFCASSVGGRAGGGYTFGSGTRLTVV.

The gene calls are TRBV5-4 and TRBJ2-1, with TRBD2 matching 11 bases. The CDR3 has 15 residues. V shed 6 bases, J shed 3 bases, and the junction held 5 bases outside the gene matches. Looked up from germline, CDR1 is SGHNT and CDR2 is YYREEE (reference sequence). The CDR3 region is CASNIAGGVYNEQFF. DNA for the CDR3: TGTGCCAGCAATATAGCGGGGGGGGTCTACAATGAGCAGTTCTTC.

This clonotype has just one count. This sequence joins TRBV5-6 and TRBJ2-1; D is perhaps TRBD2 (6 bases). The germline V gene encodes CDR1 SGHDT and CDR2 YYEEEE. V was shortened by 0 bases and J by 0 bases, with 13 bases between the two germline ends. The CDR3 is made up of 17 amino acids. CDR3 DNA: TGTGCCAGCAGCTTGGCCGGGGGACCGAGCTCCTACAATGAGCAGTTCTTC. It translates to CASSLAGGPSSYNEQFF.

This rearrangement joins TRBV5-1 to TRBJ2-5, with D maybe TRBD2 (5 bases). V gave up 0 bases and J gave up 1 base, with 10 bases separating them. The CDR3 extends over 15 amino acids. Per germline, CDR1 SGHRS and CDR2 YFSETQ. CDR3 sequence reads: CASSLGRGSQETQYF. The CDR3 DNA sequence: TGCGCCAGCAGCTTGGGTCGAGGGTCCCAAGAGACCCAGTACTTC.

The chain employs TRBV20-1 and TRBJ1-6, with 8 nucleotides matching TRBD1. J lost 9 bases, V lost 6 bases, and 4 bases had no gene match. The germline V gene has CDR1 DFQATT and CDR2 SNEGSKA (reference sequence). The CDR3 contains 12 residues. The CDR3 here is CSARTGSSPLHF. In nucleotides, the CDR3 is TGCAGTGCAAGGACAGGGAGTTCACCCCTCCACTTT.

The chain recombines TRBV5-4 with TRBJ2-1; 8 nucleotides line up with TRBD1. The CDR3 extends over 15 amino acids. V shed 4 bases and J 7 bases; nucleotides not matched to a gene: 10. CDR1 is SGHNT and CDR2 is YYREEE in the germline V gene (reference sequence). CDR3 sequence: CASSAPGYRGNEQFF. CDR3 nucleotides: TGTGCCAGCAGCGCACCTGGTTACAGGGGGAATGAGCAGTTCTTC. The complete variable domain, with remaining parts taken from reference TRBV5-4 and TRBJ2-1, reads ETGVTQSPTHLIKTRGQQVTLRCSSQSGHNTVSWYQQALGQGPQFIFQYYREEENGRGNFPPRFSGLQFPNYSSELNVNALELDDSALYLCASSAPGYRGNEQFFGPGTRLTVL.

V usage is TRBV7-8 and J usage is TRBJ2-3; no firm D call. Germline V gene lookup returns CDR1 SGHVS and CDR2 FQNEAQ. The CDR3 is 14 amino acids. With 8 bases removed from V and 2 bases from J, the gap between germline ends came to 14 bases. CDR3 nucleotide sequence: TGTGCCAGCGGCTCACCGGGCGCCACAGATACGCAGTATTTT. It specifies CASGSPGATDTQYF.

The chain employs TRBV5-6 and TRBJ2-7; possible D gene TRBD1, 5 bases. Trimming shortened V by 4 bases and J by 6 bases, and 11 bases separated the two germline ends. CDR3 size: 12 residues. The germline V gene has CDR1 SGHDT and CDR2 YYEEEE. The CDR3 sequence is CASSTGRGEQYF. CDR3 nucleotide sequence: TGTGCCAGCAGCACCGGTAGGGGCGAGCAGTACTTC.

This clonotype was observed a few times. This sequence joins TRBV12-3 or TRBV12-4 and TRBJ2-3; D ambiguous. V shed 7 bases and J shed 7 bases, with 21 bases lying between them. This CDR3 has 15 residues. The CDR3 bases are TGTGCCAGCACCCTTGGAGCCGTTGGACGGAATACGCAGTATTTT. Encoded protein: CASTLGAVGRNTQYF.

The J gene is TRBJ1-5, the V gene TRBV12-3 or TRBV12-4, with D hard to call. This CDR3 is built from 16 residues. V lost 5 bases to trimming and J lost 3 bases, with 17 bases between them. The CDR3 DNA reads as TGTGCCAGCAGTCCCCAACAACGGGGTTCCAATCAGCCCCAGCATTTT. This translates into CASSPQQRGSNQPQHF.

This clonotype has a handful of counts. The chain employs TRBV2 and TRBJ2-2, with 11 bases that match TRBD2. The CDR3 is made up of 16 amino acids. J was trimmed by 6 bases and V by 7 bases; bases with no gene match: 10. CDR1 and CDR2 from the germline V gene are SNHLY and FYNNEI. CDR3 sequence reads: CASILTSGAVAGELFF. The DNA of the CDR3 is TGTGCCAGCATACTGACTAGCGGGGCAGTGGCCGGGGAGCTGTTTTTT.

The rearrangement joins TRBV5-1 to TRBJ2-7, with TRBD1 identical over 8 bases. The V gene's germline CDR1 is SGHRS and CDR2 YFSETQ. The CDR3 spans 15 residues. Trimming at V came to 5 bases and at J to 1 base, leaving 8 bases not matched to a gene. The CDR3 DNA follows: TGCGCCAGCAGAAATCCAGGGGGCCCTTCCTACGAGCAGTACTTC. Amino acids: CASRNPGGPSYEQYF.

A few counts support this clonotype. V and J are TRBV7-2 and TRBJ1-1; D not certain. CDR1 and CDR2 from the germline V gene are SGHTA and FQGNSA. CDR3 length: 12 residues. With 6 bases removed from V and 3 bases from J, the gap between germline ends came to 8 bases. CDR3: CASRDIDTEAFF. The CDR3, as DNA: TGTGCCAGCAGGGATATTGACACTGAAGCTTTCTTT.

In DNA, the CDR3 is TGTGCCAGCAGCTGGACGACAGACCTTCTCTCTGGAAACACCATATATTTT. Residues: CASSWTTDLLSGNTIYF. The chain joins TRBV5-6 to TRBJ1-3; perhaps TRBD1 as D (5 bases). Trimming removed 3 bases at V and 0 bases at J, with 16 bases between. Per germline, CDR1 SGHDT and CDR2 YYEEEE. The CDR3 consists of 17 residues.

The genes are TRBV7-8 and TRBJ2-2; weak D call: TRBD2 (6 bases). V was trimmed by 7 bases and J by 2 bases, leaving 14 bases between them. CDR3 length equals 15 residues. The germline V gene encodes CDR1 SGHVS and CDR2 FQNEAQ. This CDR3 is CASTPRRDNTGELFF. The CDR3 DNA reads as TGTGCCAGCACCCCTCGGAGGGATAACACCGGGGAGCTGTTTTTT. The variable domain in full, completed from reference TRBV7-8 and TRBJ2-2, reads GAGVSQSPRYKVAKRGQDVALRCDPISGHVSLFWYQQALGQGPEFLTYFQNEAQLDKSGLPSDRFFAERPEGSVSTLKIQRTQQEDSAVYLCASTPRRDNTGELFFGEGSRLTVL.

The rearrangement joins TRBV5-1 to TRBJ1-6; D may be TRBD1 (5 bases). Germline values: CDR1 SGHRS, CDR2 YFSETQ. Trimming left V 5 bases short and J 5 bases short, with 8 bases between. This CDR3 is built from 13 residues. CDR3 nucleotide sequence: TGCGCCAGCAGGGACACAGATAATTCACCCCTCCACTTT. It translates to CASRDTDNSPLHF.

J is TRBJ2-3 and V is TRBV7-6, with a weak D call TRBD1 (6 bases). The germline CDR1 and CDR2 sequences are SGHVS and FNYEAQ. V was cut by 5 bases and J by 2 bases, with 14 bases left in between. The CDR3 extends over 15 amino acids. CDR3 nucleotide sequence: TGTGCCAGCAGCGCATTAGACAGGCTCACAGATACGCAGTATTTT. This gives the protein CASSALDRLTDTQYF.

The chain recombines TRBV25-1 with TRBJ2-1, with TRBD2 matching over 16 bases. Germline lookup yields CDR1 MGHDK and CDR2 SYGVNS. The CDR3 sequence is 18 residues long. Trimming removed 6 bases from V and 8 bases from J; junction bases left unmatched: 13. This chain's CDR3 is CASRGTSGRALSGDEQFF. The CDR3 region has the DNA TGTGCCAGCAGAGGGACTAGCGGGAGGGCCCTCTCTGGGGATGAGCAGTTCTTC.